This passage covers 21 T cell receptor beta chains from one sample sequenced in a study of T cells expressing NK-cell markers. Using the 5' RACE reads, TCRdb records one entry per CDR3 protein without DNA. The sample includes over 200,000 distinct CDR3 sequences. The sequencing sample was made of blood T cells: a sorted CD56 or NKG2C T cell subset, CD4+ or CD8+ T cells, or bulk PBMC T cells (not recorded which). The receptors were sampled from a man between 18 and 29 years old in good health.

CDR3 residues: CASTQTTGGYNEQFF. The chain uses TRBV11-2 and TRBJ2-1; there is no DNA to check the TCRdb D call of TRBD2. The V gene's germline CDR1 is SGHAT and CDR2 FQNNGV. This CDR3 spans 15 amino acids.

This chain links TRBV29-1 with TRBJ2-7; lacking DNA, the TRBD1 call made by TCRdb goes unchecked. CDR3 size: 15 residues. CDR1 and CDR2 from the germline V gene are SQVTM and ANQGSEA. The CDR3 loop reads CSVQGVPRGPYEQYF.

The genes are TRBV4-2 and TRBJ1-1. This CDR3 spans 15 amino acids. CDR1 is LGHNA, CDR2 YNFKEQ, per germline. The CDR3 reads CASSPSGGGLTEAFF.

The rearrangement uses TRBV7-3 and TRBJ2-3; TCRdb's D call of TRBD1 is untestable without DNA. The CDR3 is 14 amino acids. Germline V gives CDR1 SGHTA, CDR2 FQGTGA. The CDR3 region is CASSAQGRTDTQYF.

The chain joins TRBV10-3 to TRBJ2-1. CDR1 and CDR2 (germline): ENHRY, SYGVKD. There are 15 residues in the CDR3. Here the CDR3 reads CAISEPPLGPDEQFF.

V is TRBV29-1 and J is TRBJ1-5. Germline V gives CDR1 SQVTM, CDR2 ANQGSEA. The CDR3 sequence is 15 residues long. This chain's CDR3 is CSCPSSGRSNQPQHF.

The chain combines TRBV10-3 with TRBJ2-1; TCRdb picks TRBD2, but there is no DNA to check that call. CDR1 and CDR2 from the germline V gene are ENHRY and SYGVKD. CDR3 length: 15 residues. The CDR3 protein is CAISDATSGSDEQFF.

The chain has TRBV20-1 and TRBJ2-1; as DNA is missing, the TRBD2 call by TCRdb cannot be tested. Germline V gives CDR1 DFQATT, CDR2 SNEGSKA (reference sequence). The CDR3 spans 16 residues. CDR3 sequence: CSARVGGTSGWDEQFF.

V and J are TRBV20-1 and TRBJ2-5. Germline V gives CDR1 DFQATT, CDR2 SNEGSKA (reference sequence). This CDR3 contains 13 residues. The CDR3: CSALPEVKETQYF.

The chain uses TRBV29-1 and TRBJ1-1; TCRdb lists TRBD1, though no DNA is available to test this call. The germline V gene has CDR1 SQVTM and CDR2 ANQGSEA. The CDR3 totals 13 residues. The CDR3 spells CSVEDLGRSEAFF.

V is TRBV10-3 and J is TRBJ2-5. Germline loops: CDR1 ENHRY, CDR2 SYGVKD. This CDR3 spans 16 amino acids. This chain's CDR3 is CAISESVERGQETQYF.

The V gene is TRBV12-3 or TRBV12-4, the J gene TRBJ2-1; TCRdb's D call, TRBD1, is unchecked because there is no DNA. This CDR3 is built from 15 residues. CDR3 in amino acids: CASSFGPFLYNEQFF.

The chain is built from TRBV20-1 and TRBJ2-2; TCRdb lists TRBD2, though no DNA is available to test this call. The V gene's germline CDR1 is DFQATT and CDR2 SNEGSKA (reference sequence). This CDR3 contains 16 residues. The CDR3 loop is CSATSTSGRSTGELFF.

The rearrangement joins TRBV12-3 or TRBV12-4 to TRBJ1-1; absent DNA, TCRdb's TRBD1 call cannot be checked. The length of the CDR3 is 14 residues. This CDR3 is CASSFRQAGTEAFF.

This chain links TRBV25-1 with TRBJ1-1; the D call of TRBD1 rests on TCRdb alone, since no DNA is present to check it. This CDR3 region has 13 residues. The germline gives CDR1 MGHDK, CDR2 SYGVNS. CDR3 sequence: CASSEPNRDEAFF. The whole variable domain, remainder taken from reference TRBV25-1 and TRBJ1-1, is EADIYQTPRYLVIGTGKKITLECSQTMGHDKMYWYQQDPGMELHLIHYSYGVNSTEKGDLSSESTVSRIRTEHFPLTLESARPSHTSQYLCASSEPNRDEAFFGQGTRLTVV.

The chain's CDR3 is CASSLGSGRVSYEQYF. The chain uses TRBV5-6 and TRBJ2-7; TCRdb reports TRBD2, a call that lacks DNA to check it against. This CDR3 contains 16 residues. From germline, CDR1 is SGHDT and CDR2 YYEEEE.

CDR3 sequence: CASGFGRDQPQHF. This chain joins TRBV12-5 and TRBJ1-5. Germline loops: CDR1 LGHNT, CDR2 FRNRAP. The CDR3 length is 13 residues.

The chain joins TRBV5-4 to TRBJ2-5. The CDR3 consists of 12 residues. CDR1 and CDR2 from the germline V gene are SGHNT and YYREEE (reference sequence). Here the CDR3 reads CAGSGDRETQYF.

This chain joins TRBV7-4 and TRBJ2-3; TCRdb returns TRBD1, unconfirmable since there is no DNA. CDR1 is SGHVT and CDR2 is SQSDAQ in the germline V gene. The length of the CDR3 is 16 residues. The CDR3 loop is CASSLRQGGRADTQYF.

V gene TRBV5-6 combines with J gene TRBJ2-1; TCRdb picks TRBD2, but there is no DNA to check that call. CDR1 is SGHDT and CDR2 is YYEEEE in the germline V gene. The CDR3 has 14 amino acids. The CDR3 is CASRTSGIHNEQFF.

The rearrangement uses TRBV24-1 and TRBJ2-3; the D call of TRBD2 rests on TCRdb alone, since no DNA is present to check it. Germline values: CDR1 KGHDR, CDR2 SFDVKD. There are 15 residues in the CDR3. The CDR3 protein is CATSGFRQGTDTQYF.